This T cell receptor beta chain was recovered during a study of shared clonotypes between healthy human individuals. The method was immunoSEQ multiplex PCR; TCRdb's version includes in-frame clones alone and lacks a portion of them. The sample shows roughly 2,000,000 clones, around 96% of them seen only once. CD45RO negativity and positive selection for CCR7 defined naive CD8 cells, a population that excluded terminally differentiated effector memory CD45RA+ cells. The sequence derives from a man aged 18 to 35 in good health. The sequenced sample was naive CD8+ T cells sorted from blood.

The CDR3 region has the DNA TGTGCCAGTAGTCCCCGAACAGGGGGGACTGAAGCTTTCTTT. It specifies CASSPRTGGTEAFF. The V gene is TRBV19, the J gene TRBJ1-1, with 8 bases identical to TRBD1. The V gene's germline CDR1 is LNHDA and CDR2 SQIVND (reference sequence). The CDR3 runs 14 residues. The ends lost 5 bases at V and 5 bases at J; junction bases unmatched: 7.